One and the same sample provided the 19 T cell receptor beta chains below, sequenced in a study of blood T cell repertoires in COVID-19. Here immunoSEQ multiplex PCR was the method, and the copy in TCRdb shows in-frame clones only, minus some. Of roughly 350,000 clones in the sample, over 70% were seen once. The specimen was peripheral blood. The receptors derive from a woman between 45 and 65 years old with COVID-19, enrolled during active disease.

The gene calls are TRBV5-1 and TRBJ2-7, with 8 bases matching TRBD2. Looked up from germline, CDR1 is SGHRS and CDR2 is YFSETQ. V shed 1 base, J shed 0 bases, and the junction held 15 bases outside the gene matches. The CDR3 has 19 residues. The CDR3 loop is CASSLSPAGVGYSSYEQYF. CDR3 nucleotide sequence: TGCGCCAGCAGCTTGAGTCCAGCGGGAGTTGGATACTCCTCCTACGAGCAGTACTTC.

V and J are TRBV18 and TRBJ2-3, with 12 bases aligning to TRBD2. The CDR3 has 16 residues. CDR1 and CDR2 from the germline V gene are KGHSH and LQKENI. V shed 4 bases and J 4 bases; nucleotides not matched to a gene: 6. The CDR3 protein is CASSLRLAGEADTQYF. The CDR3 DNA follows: TGTGCCAGCTCACTAAGACTAGCGGGAGAAGCAGATACGCAGTATTTT.

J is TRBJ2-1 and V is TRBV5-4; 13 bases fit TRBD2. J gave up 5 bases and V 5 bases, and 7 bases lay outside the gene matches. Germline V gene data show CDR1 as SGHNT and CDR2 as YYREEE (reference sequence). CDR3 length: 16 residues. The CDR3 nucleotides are TGTGCCAGCAGTTCCTCGGGACTAGCGGGAAACAATGAGCAGTTCTTC. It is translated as CASSSSGLAGNNEQFF. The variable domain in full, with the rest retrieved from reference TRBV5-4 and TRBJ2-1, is ETGVTQSPTHLIKTRGQQVTLRCSSQSGHNTVSWYQQALGQGPQFIFQYYREEENGRGNFPPRFSGLQFPNYSSELNVNALELDDSALYLCASSSSGLAGNNEQFFGPGTRLTVL.

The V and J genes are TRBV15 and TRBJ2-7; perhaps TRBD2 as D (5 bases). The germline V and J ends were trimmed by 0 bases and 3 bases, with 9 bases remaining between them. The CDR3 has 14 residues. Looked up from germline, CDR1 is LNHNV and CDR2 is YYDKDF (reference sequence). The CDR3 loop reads CATSRDRGYYEQYF. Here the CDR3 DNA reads TGTGCCACCAGCAGAGATCGGGGATACTACGAGCAGTACTTC.

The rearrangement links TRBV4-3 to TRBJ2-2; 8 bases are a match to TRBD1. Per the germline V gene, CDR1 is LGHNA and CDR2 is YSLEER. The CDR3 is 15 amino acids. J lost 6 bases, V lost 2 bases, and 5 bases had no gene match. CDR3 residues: CASSQQDREAGELFF. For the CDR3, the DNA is TGCGCCAGCAGCCAACAGGACAGGGAGGCCGGGGAGCTGTTTTTT.

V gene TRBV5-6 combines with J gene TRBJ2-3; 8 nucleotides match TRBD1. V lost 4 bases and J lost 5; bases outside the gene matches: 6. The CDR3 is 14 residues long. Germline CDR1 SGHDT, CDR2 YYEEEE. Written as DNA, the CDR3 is TGTGCCAGCAGCCTGTCAGGGGGCCAAGATACGCAGTATTTT. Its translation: CASSLSGGQDTQYF. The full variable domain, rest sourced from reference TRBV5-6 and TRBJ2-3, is DAGVTQSPTHLIKTRGQQVTLRCSPKSGHDTVSWYQQALGQGPQFIFQYYEEEERQRGNFPDRFSGHQFPNYSSELNVNALLLGDSALYLCASSLSGGQDTQYFGPGTRLTVL.

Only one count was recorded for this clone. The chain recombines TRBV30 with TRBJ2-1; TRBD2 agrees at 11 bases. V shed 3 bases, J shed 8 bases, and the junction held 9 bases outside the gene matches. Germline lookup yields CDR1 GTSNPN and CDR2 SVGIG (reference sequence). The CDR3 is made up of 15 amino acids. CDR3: CAWSLLAGVGDEQFF. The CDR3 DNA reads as TGTGCCTGGAGCTTACTAGCGGGAGTTGGTGATGAGCAGTTCTTC.

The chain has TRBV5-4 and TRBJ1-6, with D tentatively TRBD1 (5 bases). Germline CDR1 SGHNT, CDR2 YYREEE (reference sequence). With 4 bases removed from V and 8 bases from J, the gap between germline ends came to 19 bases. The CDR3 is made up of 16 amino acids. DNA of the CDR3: TGTGCCAGCAGCCATCGAAAGGGACTCCTTTATTCACCCCTCCACTTT. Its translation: CASSHRKGLLYSPLHF.

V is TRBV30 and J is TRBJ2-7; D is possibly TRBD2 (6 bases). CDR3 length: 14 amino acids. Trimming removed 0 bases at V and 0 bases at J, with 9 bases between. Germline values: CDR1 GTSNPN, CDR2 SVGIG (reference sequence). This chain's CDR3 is CAWSVLSGSYEQYF. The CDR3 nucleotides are TGTGCCTGGAGTGTTCTTAGCGGCTCCTACGAGCAGTACTTC.

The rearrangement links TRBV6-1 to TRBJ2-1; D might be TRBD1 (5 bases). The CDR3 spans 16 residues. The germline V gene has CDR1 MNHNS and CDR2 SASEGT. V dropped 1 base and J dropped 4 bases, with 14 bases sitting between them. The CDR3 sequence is CASSEEATGLYNEQFF. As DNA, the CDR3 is TGTGCCAGCAGTGAAGAAGCAACAGGCCTTTACAATGAGCAGTTCTTC.

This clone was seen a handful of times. The CDR3 is CASSLGDVNTEAFF. CDR3 bases: TGTGCCAGCAGCTTAGGGGATGTGAACACTGAAGCTTTCTTT. V usage is TRBV5-8 and J usage is TRBJ1-1, with TRBD1 as a possible D gene (5 bases). Germline V lookup: CDR1 SGHTS, CDR2 YDEGEE. The CDR3 sequence is 14 residues long. The V end was cut by 2 bases, the J end by 0 bases, with 8 bases between.

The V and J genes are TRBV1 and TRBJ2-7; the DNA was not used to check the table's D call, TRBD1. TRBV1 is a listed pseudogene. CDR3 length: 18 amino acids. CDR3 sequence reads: CTSSQRGAEAGDDYEQYF. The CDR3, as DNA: TGCACCAGCAGCCAACGTGGGGCCGAGGCAGGGGACGACTACGAGCAGTACTTC.

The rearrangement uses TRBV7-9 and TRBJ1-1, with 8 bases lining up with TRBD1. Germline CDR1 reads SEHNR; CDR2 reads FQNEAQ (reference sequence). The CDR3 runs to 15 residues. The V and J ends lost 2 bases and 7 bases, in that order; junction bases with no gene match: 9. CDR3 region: CASSLSGRGRGEAFF. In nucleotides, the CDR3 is TGTGCCAGCAGCTTATCAGGCAGGGGGCGCGGTGAAGCTTTCTTT.

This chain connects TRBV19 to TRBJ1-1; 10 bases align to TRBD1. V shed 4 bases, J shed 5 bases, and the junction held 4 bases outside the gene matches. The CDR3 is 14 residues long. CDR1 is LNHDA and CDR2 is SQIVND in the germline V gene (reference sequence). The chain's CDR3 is CASSTGTGVTEAFF. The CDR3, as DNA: TGTGCCAGTAGTACCGGGACAGGGGTGACTGAAGCTTTCTTT. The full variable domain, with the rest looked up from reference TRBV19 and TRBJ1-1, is DGGITQSPKYLFRKEGQNVTLSCEQNLNHDAMYWYRQDPGQGLRLIYYSQIVNDFQKGDIAEGYSVSREKKESFPLTVTSAQKNPTAFYLCASSTGTGVTEAFFGQGTRLTVV.

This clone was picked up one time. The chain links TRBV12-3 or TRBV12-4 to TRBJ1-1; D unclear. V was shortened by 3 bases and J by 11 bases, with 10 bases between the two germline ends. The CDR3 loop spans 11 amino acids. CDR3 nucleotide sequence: TGTGCCAGCAGTTTCGGCAGGTCGGCTTTCTTT. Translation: CASSFGRSAFF.

The CDR3 region is CASSPRQTKQFRQFF. The CDR3 nucleotides read TGCGCCAGCAGCCCCCGACAGACGAAGCAGTTCCGGCAGTTCTTC. The J gene is TRBJ2-1, the V gene TRBV4-1, with a possible D match to TRBD1 (5 bases). This CDR3 spans 15 amino acids. Germline CDR1 and CDR2: MGHRA and YSYEKL. Trimming left V 4 bases short and J 12 bases short, with 22 bases between.

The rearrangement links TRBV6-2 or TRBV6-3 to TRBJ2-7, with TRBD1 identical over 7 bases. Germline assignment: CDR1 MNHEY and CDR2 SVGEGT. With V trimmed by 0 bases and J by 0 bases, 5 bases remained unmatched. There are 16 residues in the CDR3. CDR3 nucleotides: TGTGCCAGCAGTTACTCGCGTAGGGACAGCTCCTACGAGCAGTACTTC. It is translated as CASSYSRRDSSYEQYF.

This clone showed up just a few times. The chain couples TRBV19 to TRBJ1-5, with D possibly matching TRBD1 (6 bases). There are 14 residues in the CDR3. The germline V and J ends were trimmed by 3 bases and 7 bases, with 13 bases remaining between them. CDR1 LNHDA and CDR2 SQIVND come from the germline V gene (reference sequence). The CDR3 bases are TGTGCCAGTAGTATCCTGGGACAACCCCAGCCCCAGCATTTT. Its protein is CASSILGQPQPQHF.

CDR3 in DNA: TGTGCCAGCAGTGGGTCCTGGGCAGCTAGCAATCAGCCCCAGCATTTT. It is translated as CASSGSWAASNQPQHF. The chain is built from TRBV6-1 and TRBJ1-5; D is unresolved. CDR3 size: 16 residues. The V and J ends lost 4 bases and 0 bases respectively, with 13 bases between them. Per germline, CDR1 MNHNS and CDR2 SASEGT.